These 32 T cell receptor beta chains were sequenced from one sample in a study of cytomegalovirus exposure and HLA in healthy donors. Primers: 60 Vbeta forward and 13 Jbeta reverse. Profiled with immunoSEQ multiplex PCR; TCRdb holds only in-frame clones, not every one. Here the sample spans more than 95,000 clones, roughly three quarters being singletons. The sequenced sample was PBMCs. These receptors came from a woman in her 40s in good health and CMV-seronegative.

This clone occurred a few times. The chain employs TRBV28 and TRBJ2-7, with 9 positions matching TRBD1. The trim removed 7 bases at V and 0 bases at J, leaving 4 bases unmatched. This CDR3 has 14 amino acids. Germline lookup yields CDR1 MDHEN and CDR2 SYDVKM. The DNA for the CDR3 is TGTGCCAGCACCAGGACAGGGGCCTCCTACGAGCAGTACTTC. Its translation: CASTRTGASYEQYF.

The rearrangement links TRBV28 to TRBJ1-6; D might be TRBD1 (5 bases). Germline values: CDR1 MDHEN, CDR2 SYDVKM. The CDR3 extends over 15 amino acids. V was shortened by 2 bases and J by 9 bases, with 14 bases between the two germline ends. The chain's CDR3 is CASSLGEGGTSPLHF. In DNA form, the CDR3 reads TGTGCCAGCAGTTTAGGGGAGGGAGGGACTTCACCCCTCCACTTT.

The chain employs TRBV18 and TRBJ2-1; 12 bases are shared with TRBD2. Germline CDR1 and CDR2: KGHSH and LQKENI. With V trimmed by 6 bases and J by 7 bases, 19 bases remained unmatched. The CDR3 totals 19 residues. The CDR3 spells CASSLGLVPSGRGRNEQFF. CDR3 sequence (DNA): TGTGCCAGCTCCCTTGGACTGGTACCTAGCGGGAGGGGCAGGAATGAGCAGTTCTTC.

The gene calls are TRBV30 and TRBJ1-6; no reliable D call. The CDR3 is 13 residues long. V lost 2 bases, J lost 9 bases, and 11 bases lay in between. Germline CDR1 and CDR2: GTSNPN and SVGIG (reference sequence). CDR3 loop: CAWSWNAGSPLHF. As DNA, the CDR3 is TGTGCCTGGAGTTGGAATGCGGGTTCACCCCTCCACTTT. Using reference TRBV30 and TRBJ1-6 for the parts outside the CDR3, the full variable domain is SQTIHQWPATLVQPVGSPLSLECTVEGTSNPNLYWYRQAAGRGLQLLFYSVGIGQISSEVPQNLSASRPQDRQFILSSKKLLLSDSGFYLCAWSWNAGSPLHFGNGTRLTVT.

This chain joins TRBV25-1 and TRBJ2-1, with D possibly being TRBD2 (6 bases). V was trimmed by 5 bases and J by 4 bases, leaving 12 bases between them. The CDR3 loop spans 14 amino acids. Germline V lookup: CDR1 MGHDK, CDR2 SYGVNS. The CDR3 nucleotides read TGTGCCAGCAGTTATCTGCGGGGATACAATGAGCAGTTCTTC. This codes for CASSYLRGYNEQFF.

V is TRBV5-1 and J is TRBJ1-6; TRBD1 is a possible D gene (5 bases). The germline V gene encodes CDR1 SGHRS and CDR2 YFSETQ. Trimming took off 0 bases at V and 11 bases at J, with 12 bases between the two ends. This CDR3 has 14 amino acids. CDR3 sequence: CASSLEGSVPPLHF. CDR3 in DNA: TGCGCCAGCAGCTTGGAGGGGTCAGTTCCACCCCTCCACTTT.

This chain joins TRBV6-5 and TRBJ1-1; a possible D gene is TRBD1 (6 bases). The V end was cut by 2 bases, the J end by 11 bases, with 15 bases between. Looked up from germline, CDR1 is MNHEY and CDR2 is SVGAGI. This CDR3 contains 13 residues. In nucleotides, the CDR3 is TGTGCCAGCAGTTACGGACAGCGGGATGGGGCTTTCTTT. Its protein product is CASSYGQRDGAFF.

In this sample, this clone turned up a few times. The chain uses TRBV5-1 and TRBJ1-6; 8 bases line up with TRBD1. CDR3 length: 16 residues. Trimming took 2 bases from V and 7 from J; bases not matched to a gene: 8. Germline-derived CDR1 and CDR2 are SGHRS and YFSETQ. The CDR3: CASSLQGDLRNSPLHF. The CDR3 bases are TGCGCCAGCAGCTTACAGGGGGACCTTAGGAATTCACCCCTCCACTTT.

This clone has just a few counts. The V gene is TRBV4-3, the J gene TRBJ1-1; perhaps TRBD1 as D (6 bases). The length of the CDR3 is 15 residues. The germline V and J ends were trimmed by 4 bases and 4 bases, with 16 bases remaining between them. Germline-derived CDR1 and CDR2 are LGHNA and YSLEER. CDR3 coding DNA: TGCGCCAGCAGCCCGGGGAGGGGGACGGTCACTGAAGCTTTCTTT. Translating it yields CASSPGRGTVTEAFF.

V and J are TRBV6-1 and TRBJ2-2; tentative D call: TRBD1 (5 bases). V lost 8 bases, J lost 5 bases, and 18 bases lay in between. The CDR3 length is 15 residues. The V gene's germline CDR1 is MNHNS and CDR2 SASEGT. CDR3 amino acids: CASYQVTVRTGELFF. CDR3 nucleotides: TGTGCCAGCTATCAAGTGACAGTCCGAACCGGGGAGCTGTTTTTT.

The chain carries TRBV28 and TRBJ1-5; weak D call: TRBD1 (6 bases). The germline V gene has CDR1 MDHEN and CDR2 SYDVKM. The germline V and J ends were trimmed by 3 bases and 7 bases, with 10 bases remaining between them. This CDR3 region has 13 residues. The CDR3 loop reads CASSLGAGQPQHF. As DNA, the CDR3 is TGTGCCAGCAGTTTGGGGGCTGGCCAGCCCCAGCATTTT.

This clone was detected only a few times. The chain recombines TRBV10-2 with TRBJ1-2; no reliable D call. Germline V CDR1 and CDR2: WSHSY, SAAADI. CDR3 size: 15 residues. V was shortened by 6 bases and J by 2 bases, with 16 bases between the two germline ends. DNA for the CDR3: TGCGCCAGCAGCGCTTACCAGGCCAGCAACTATGGCTACACCTTC. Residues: CASSAYQASNYGYTF.

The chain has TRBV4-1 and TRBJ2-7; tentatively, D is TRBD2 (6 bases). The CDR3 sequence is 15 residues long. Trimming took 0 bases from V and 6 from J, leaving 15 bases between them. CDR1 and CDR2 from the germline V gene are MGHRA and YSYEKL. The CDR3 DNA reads TGCGCCAGCAGCCAAGAGAGCGGAGGGGTGGGCGAGCAGTACTTC. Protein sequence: CASSQESGGVGEQYF.

CDR3 amino acids: CASSSRTTYEQYF. In DNA form, the CDR3 reads TGTGCCAGCAGCTCCAGAACAACCTACGAGCAGTACTTC. The chain carries TRBV13 and TRBJ2-7; D not resolved. This CDR3 is built from 13 residues. Germline CDR1 is PRHDT and CDR2 is FYEKMQ (reference sequence). Trimming pared 4 bases from V and 2 bases from J, leaving 9 bases between.

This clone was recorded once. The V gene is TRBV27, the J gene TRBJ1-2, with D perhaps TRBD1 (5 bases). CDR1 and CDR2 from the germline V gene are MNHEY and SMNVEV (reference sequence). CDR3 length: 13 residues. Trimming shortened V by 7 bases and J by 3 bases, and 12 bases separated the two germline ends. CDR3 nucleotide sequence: TGTGCCAGCAAACCAGGGAGGGACTATGGCTACACCTTC. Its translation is CASKPGRDYGYTF.

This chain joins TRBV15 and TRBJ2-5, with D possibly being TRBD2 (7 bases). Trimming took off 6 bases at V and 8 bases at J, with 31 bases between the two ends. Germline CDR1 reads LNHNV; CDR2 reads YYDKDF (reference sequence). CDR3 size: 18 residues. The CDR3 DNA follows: TGTGCCACCAGTAGCGAGGGGGGGACTAATTCATTCAAGAGTACCCAGTACTTC. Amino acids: CATSSEGGTNSFKSTQYF.

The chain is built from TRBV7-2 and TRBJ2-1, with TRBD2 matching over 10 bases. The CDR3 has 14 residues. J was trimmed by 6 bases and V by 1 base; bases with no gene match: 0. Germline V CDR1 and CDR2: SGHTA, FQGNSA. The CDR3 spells CASSLGTSGNEQFF. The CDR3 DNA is TGTGCCAGCAGCTTAGGGACTAGCGGCAATGAGCAGTTCTTC.

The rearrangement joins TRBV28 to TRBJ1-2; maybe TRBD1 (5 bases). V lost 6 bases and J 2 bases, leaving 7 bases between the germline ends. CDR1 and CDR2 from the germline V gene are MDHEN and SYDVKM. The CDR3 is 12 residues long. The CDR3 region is CASRNRNYGYTF. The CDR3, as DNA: TGTGCCAGCAGAAACAGGAACTATGGCTACACCTTC.

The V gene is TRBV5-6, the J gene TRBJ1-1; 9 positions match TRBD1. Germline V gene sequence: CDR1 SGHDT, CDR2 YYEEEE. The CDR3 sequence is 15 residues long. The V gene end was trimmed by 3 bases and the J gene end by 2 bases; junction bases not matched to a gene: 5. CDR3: CASSYRQGVNTEAFF. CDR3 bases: TGTGCCAGCAGCTACAGACAGGGGGTCAACACTGAAGCTTTCTTT.

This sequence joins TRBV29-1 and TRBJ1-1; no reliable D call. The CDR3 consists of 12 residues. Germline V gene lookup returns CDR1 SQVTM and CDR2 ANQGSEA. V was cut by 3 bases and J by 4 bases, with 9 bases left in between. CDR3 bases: TGCAGCGTTGACGCCCGGAGCACTGAAGCTTTCTTT. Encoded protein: CSVDARSTEAFF.

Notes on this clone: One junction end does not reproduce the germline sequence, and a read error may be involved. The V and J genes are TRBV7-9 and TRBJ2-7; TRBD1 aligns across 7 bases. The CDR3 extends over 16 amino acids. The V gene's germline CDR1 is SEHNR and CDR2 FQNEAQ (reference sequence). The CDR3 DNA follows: TGTTCCAGCACCGACTTTCCGGGACAGCCACCCTACGAGCAGTACTTC. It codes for CSSTDFPGQPPYEQYF.

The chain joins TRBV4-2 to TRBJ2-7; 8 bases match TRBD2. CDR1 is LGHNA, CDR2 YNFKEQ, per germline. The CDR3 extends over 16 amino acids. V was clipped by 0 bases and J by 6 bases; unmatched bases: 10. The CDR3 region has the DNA TGTGCCAGCAGCCAAGATTCAGCTAGCGGGTGGGGCGAGCAGTACTTC. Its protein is CASSQDSASGWGEQYF.

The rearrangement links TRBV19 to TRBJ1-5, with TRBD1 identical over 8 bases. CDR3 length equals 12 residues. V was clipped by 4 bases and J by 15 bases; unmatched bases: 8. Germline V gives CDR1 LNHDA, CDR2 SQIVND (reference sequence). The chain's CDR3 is CASSTQGGIRHF. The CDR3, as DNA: TGTGCCAGTAGTACACAGGGGGGGATCAGGCATTTT. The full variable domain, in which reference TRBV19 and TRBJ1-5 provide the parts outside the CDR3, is DGGITQSPKYLFRKEGQNVTLSCEQNLNHDAMYWYRQDPGQGLRLIYYSQIVNDFQKGDIAEGYSVSREKKESFPLTVTSAQKNPTAFYLCASSTQGGIRHFGDGTRLSIL.

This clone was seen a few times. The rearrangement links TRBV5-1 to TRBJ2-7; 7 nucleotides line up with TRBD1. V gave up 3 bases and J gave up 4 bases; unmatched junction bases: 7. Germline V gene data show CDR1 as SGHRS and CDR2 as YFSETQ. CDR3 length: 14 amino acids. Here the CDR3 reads CASSYRQGGYEQYF. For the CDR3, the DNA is TGCGCCAGCAGCTATCGACAGGGTGGGTACGAGCAGTACTTC.

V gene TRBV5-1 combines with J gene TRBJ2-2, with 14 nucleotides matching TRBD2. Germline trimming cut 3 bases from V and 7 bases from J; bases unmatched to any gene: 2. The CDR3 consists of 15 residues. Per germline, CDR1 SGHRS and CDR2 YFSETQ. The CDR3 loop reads CASSSGLAGVGELFF. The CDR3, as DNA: TGCGCCAGCAGCTCGGGACTAGCGGGAGTCGGGGAGCTGTTTTTT.

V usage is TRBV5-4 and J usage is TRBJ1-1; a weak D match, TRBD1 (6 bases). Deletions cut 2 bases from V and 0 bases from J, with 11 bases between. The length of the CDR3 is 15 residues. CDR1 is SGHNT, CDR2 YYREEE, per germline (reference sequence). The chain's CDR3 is CASSFPQGMNTEAFF. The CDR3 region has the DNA TGTGCCAGCAGCTTTCCACAGGGAATGAACACTGAAGCTTTCTTT.

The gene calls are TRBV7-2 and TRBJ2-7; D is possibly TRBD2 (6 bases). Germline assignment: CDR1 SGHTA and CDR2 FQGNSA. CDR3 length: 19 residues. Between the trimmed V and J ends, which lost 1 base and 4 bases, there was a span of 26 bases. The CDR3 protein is CASSLGGRSAGGRGYEQYF. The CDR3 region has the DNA TGTGCCAGCAGCTTAGGAGGGAGGAGTGCCGGAGGTAGGGGTTACGAGCAGTACTTC.

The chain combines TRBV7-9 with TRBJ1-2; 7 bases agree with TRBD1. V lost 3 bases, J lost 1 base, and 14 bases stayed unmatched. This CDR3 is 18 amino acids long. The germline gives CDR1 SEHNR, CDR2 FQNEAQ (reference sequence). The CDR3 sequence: CASSFTTPPTGHNYGYTF. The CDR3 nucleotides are TGTGCCAGCAGCTTCACGACCCCTCCGACAGGGCATAACTATGGCTACACCTTC.

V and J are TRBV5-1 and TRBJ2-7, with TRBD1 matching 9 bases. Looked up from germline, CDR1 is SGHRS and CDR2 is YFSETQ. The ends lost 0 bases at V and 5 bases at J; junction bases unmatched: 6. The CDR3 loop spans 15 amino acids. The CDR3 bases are TGCGCCAGCAGCTTGGCCGTACAGGGGGCAAACGAGCAGTACTTC. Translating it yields CASSLAVQGANEQYF.

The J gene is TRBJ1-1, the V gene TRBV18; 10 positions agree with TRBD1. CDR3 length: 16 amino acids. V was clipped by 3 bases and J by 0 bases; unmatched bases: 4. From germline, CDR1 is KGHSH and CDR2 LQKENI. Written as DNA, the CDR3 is TGTGCCAGCTCACCGGACAGGGGGAGGATGAACACTGAAGCTTTCTTT. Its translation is CASSPDRGRMNTEAFF.

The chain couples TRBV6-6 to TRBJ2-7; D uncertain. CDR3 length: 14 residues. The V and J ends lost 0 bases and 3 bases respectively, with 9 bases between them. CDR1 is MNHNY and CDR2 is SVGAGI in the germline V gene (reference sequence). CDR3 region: CASSYSAVLYEQYF. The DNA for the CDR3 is TGTGCCAGCAGTTACTCGGCCGTCCTCTACGAGCAGTACTTC.

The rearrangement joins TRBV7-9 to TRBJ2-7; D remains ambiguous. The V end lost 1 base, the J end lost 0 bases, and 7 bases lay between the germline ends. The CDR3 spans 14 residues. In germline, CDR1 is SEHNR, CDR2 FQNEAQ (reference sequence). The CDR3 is CASSLGSNSYEQYF. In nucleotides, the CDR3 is TGTGCCAGCAGCTTAGGTTCCAACTCCTACGAGCAGTACTTC.